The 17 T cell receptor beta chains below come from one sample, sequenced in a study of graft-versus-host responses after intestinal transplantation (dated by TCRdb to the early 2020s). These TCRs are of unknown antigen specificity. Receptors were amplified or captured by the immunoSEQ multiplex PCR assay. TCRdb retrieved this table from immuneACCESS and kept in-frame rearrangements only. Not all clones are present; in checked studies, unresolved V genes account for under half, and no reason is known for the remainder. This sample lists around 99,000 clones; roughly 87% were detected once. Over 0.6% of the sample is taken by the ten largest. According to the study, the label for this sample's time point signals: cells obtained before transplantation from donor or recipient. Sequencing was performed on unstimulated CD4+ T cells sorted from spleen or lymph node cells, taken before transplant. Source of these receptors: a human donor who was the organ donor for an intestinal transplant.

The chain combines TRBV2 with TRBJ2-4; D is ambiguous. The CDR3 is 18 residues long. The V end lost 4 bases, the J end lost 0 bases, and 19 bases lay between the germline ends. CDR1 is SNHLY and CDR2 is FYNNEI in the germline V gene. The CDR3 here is CASSVGSQDRLAKNIQYF. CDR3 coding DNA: TGTGCCAGCAGTGTAGGTAGCCAAGACCGGCTAGCCAAAAACATTCAGTACTTC.

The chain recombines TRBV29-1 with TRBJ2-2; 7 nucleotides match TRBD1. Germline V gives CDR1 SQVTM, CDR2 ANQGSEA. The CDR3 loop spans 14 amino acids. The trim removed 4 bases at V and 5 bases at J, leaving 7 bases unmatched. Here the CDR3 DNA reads TGCAGCGTTGCAGACAGGGTAGAGACCGGGGAGCTGTTTTTT. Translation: CSVADRVETGELFF.

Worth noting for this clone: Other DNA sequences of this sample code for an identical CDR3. The CDR3 nucleotides read TGTGCCAGTAGCCCGGTCGGGACAGGGGGGGAGACCCAGTACTTC. Translating gives CASSPVGTGGETQYF. The V call is TRBV19, the J call TRBJ2-5; 11 bases fit TRBD1. This CDR3 is built from 15 residues. Germline V gives CDR1 LNHDA, CDR2 SQIVND (reference sequence). With V trimmed by 6 bases and J by 5 bases, 8 bases remained unmatched. Drawing the rest from reference TRBV19 and TRBJ2-5, the complete variable domain is DGGITQSPKYLFRKEGQNVTLSCEQNLNHDAMYWYRQDPGQGLRLIYYSQIVNDFQKGDIAEGYSVSREKKESFPLTVTSAQKNPTAFYLCASSPVGTGGETQYFGPGTRLLVL.

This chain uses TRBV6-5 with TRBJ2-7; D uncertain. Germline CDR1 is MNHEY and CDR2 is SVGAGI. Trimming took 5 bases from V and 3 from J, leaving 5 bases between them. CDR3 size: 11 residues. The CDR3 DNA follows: TGTGCCAGCAGTGATTACTACGAGCAGTACTTC. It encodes CASSDYYEQYF.

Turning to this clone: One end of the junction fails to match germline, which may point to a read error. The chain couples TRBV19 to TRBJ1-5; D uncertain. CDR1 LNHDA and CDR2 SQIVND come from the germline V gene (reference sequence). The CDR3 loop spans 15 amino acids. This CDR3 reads CASSMAVGLAPPNYF. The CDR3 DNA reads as TGTGCCAGTAGTATGGCTGTGGGCTTGGCTCCCCCAAATTATTTT.

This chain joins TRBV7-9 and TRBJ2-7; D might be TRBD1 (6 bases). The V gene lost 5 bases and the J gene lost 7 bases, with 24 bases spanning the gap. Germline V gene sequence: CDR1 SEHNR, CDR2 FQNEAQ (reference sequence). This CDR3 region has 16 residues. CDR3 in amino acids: CASSPRAGDTRREQYF. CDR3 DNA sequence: TGTGCCAGCAGCCCGAGGGCCGGGGACACCCGCCGGGAGCAGTACTTC. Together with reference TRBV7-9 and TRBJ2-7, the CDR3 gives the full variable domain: DTGVSQNPRHKITKRGQNVTFRCDPISEHNRLYWYRQTLGQGPEFLTYFQNEAQLEKSRLLSDRFSAERPKGSFSTLEIQRTEQGDSAMYLCASSPRAGDTRREQYFGPGTRLTVT.

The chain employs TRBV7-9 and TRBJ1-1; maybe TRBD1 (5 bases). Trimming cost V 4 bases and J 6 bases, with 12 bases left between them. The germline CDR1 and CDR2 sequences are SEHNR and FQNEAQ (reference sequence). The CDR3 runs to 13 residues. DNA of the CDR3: TGTGCCAGCAGCTCCCAATCAGGGTCTGAAGCTTTCTTT. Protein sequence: CASSSQSGSEAFF.

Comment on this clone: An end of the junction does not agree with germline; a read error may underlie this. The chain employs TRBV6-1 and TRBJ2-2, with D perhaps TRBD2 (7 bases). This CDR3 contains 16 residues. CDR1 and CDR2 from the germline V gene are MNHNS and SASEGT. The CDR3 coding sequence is TGTGCCAGCAGGGAAGGGGGGGGGCAGTGGACCGGGGAGCTGTTTTTT. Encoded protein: CASREGGGQWTGELFF.

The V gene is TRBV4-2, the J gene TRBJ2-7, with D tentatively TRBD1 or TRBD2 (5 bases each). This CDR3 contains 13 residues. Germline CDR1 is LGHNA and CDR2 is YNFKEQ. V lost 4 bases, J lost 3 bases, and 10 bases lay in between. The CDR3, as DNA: TGTGCCAGCAGCCCCTATGGGGGCTACGAGCAGTACTTC. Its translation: CASSPYGGYEQYF.

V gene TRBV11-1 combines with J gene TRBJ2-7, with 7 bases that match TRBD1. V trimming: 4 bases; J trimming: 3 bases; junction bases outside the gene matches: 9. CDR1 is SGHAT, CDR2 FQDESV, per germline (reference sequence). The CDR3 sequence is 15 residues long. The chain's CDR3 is CASSSLRGSLYEQYF. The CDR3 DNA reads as TGTGCCAGCAGCTCGCTCAGGGGGTCCCTCTACGAGCAGTACTTC.

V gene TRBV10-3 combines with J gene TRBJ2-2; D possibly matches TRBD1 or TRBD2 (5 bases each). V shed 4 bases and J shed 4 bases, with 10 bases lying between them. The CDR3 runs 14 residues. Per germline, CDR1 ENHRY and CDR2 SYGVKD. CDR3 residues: CAISARAGTGELFF. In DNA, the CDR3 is TGTGCCATCAGTGCCAGGGCGGGCACCGGGGAGCTGTTTTTT.

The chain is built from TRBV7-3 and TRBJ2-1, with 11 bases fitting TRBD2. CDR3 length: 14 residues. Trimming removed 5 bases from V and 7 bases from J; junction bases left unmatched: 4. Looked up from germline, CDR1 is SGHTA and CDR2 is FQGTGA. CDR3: CASSPGLAVNEQFF. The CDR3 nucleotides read TGTGCCAGCAGCCCGGGACTAGCGGTGAATGAGCAGTTCTTC.

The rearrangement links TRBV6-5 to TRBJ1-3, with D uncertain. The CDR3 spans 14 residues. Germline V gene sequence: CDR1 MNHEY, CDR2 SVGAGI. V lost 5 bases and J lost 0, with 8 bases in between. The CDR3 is CASSLSYSGNTIYF. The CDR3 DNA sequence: TGTGCCAGCAGTCTTTCATACTCTGGAAACACCATATATTTT.

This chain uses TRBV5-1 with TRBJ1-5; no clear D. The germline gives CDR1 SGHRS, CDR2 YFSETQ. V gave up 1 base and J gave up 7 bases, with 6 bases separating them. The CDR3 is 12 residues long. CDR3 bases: TGCGCCAGCAGCTTGTTGTGGCAGCCCCAGCATTTT. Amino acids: CASSLLWQPQHF.

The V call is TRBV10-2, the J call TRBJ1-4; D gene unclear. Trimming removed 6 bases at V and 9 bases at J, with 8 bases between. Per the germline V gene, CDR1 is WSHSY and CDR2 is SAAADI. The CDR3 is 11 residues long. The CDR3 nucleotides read TGCGCCAGCAGCGAGATGAAAAAACTGTTTTTT. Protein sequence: CASSEMKKLFF.

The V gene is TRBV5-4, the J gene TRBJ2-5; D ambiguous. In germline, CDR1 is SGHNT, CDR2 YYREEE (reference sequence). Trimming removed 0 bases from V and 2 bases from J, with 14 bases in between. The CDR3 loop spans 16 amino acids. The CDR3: CASSLGVFGVQETQYF. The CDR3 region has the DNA TGTGCCAGCAGCTTGGGGGTCTTCGGAGTTCAAGAGACCCAGTACTTC.

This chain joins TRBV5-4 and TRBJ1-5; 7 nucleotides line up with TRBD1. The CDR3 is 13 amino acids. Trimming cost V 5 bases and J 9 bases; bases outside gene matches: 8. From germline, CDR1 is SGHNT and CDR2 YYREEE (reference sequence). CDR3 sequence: CASSRDSRGPQHF. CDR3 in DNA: TGTGCCAGCAGTCGGGACAGTCGGGGGCCCCAGCATTTT. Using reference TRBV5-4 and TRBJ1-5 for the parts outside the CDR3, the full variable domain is ETGVTQSPTHLIKTRGQQVTLRCSSQSGHNTVSWYQQALGQGPQFIFQYYREEENGRGNFPPRFSGLQFPNYSSELNVNALELDDSALYLCASSRDSRGPQHFGDGTRLSIL.